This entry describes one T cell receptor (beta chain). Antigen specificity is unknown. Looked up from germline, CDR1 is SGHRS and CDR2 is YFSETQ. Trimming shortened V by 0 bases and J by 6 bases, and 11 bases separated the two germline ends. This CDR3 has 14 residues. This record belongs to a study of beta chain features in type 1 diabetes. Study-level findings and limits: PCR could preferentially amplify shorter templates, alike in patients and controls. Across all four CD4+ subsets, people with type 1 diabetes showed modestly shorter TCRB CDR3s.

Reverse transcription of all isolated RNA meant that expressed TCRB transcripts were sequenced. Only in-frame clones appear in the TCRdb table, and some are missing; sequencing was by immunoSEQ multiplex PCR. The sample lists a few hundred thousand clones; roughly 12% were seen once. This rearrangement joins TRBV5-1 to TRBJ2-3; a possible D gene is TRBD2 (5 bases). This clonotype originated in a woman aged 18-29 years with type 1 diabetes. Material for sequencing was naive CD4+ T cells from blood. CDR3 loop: CASSLATPGDTQYF. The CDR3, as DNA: TGCGCCAGCAGCTTGGCCACCCCGGGGGATACGCAGTATTTT.